This T cell receptor beta chain is from a study of cytomegalovirus exposure and HLA in healthy donors. The PCR used 60 Vbeta and 13 Jbeta primers. Assay: immunoSEQ multiplex PCR; the TCRdb copy retains only in-frame clones and omits some. The table records around 150,000 clones, roughly 76% of them present only once. Germline-derived CDR1 and CDR2 are MNHEY and SMNVEV (reference sequence). Trimming removed 0 bases from V and 6 bases from J, with 6 bases in between. This CDR3 has 12 residues. V and J are TRBV27 and TRBJ2-7; tentatively, D is TRBD1 (6 bases). Sequences were obtained from PBMCs. The TCR originated in a young man in good health and CMV-seronegative. In nucleotides, the CDR3 is TGTGCCAGCAGTTTATCCAGGGGCGAGCAGTACTTC. The encoded protein is CASSLSRGEQYF.